One and the same sample provided the 14 T cell receptor beta chains below, sequenced in a study of T-cell reconstitution after alpha-beta-depleted transplantation in children. Unique molecular identifiers were incorporated during preparation of the TCRbeta library. TCRdb fed the PCR reads into MiXCR, producing one record per CDR3 protein. The sample contains about 830,000 distinct CDR3 sequences, around 17% of which appear only once. The starting material was PBMCs, mostly from graft donor cells, obtained 360 days after TCRalphabeta/CD19-depleted stem cell transplant. The receptors here all came from a male patient between 10 and 17 years old who had a stem cell transplant for acute lymphoblastic leukemia, so the T cells may come from the graft donor.

The chain carries TRBV12-3 or TRBV12-4 and TRBJ1-4; D may be TRBD1 (6 bases). Trimming took off 3 bases at V and 5 bases at J, with 13 bases between the two ends. This CDR3 comprises 15 residues. CDR3 bases: TGTGCCAGCAGTTTTTGGGGGGGCCTAAATGAAAAACTGTTTTTT. This gives the protein CASSFWGGLNEKLFF.

V is TRBV9 and J is TRBJ2-1; tentative D call: TRBD2 (5 bases). Germline loops: CDR1 SGDLS, CDR2 YYNGEE. Trimming removed 1 base from V and 1 base from J, with 12 bases in between. The CDR3 covers 16 residues. The CDR3 DNA sequence: TGTGCCAGCAGCGTATCGGTGGGAGCGTCCTACAATGAGCAGTTCTTC. Its protein is CASSVSVGASYNEQFF.

This chain links TRBV12-3 or TRBV12-4 with TRBJ2-7, with 9 bases identical to TRBD1. This CDR3 is 15 amino acids long. Trimming cost V 0 bases and J 6 bases; bases outside gene matches: 6. In DNA, the CDR3 is TGTGCCAGCAGTTTAGCCGGGACAGGGTCTGCCGAGCAGTACTTC. It yields the protein CASSLAGTGSAEQYF.

This clonotype has more than one count but fewer than ten. The chain couples TRBV9 to TRBJ2-3; D ambiguous. The CDR3 is 13 amino acids. Germline CDR1 reads SGDLS; CDR2 reads YYNGEE. Trimming stripped 3 bases from V and 5 bases from J, with 10 bases between. The DNA of the CDR3 is TGTGCCAGCAGCGACCGACTGCTAGATACGCAGTATTTT. This codes for CASSDRLLDTQYF.

The rearrangement uses TRBV6-1 and TRBJ1-4; 9 nucleotides agree with TRBD1. The CDR3 spans 17 residues. The J segment lost 0 bases and the V segment lost 6 bases, leaving 8 bases of the junction unmatched. Germline V gives CDR1 MNHNS, CDR2 SASEGT. CDR3 in DNA: TGTGCCAGCAGGGACAGGGGACTAACTGCAACTAATGAAAAACTGTTTTTT. Amino acids: CASRDRGLTATNEKLFF.

The chain couples TRBV3-1 to TRBJ2-5; the D gene is possibly TRBD2 (5 bases). The V gene lost 0 bases and the J gene lost 3 bases, with 11 bases spanning the gap. The CDR3 loop spans 15 amino acids. CDR1 and CDR2 (germline): LGHDT, YNNKEL (reference sequence). The CDR3 DNA sequence: TGTGCCAGCAGCCAAGATAGGCCGGGGAAAGAGACCCAGTACTTC. Residues: CASSQDRPGKETQYF.

The V gene is TRBV20-1, the J gene TRBJ2-7; 12 bases map to TRBD1. Germline CDR1 and CDR2: DFQATT and SNEGSKA (reference sequence). Trimming cost V 6 bases and J 4 bases; bases outside gene matches: 7. The CDR3 covers 14 residues. CDR3 sequence: CSAGPGQGAYEQYF. Written as DNA, the CDR3 is TGCAGTGCCGGACCGGGACAGGGGGCTTACGAGCAGTACTTC.

V gene TRBV5-1 combines with J gene TRBJ2-7, with D perhaps assigned TRBD1 or TRBD2 (5 bases each). Germline CDR1 and CDR2: SGHRS and YFSETQ. The CDR3 covers 16 residues. V was trimmed by 0 bases and J by 2 bases, leaving 15 bases between them. CDR3 in amino acids: CASSLAYGLTAYEQYF. In nucleotides, the CDR3 is TGCGCCAGCAGCTTGGCGTACGGACTGACAGCCTACGAGCAGTACTTC.

The chain is built from TRBV27 and TRBJ2-2; 8 positions match TRBD1. The V gene's germline CDR1 is MNHEY and CDR2 SMNVEV (reference sequence). The CDR3 is 16 residues long. Trimming removed 6 bases from V and 4 bases from J; junction bases left unmatched: 10. DNA for the CDR3: TGTGCCAGCAGCCTCGGACAGGGTGTGGGCACCGGGGAGCTGTTTTTT. Amino acids: CASSLGQGVGTGELFF.

This chain connects TRBV12-3 or TRBV12-4 to TRBJ1-5; no clear D gene. This CDR3 comprises 14 residues. The V end was cut by 3 bases, the J end by 7 bases, with 13 bases between. For the CDR3, the DNA is TGTGCCAGCAGTTTGGCGCACGCCAACCAGCCCCAGCATTTT. Translating it yields CASSLAHANQPQHF.

This chain joins TRBV7-9 and TRBJ2-7, with D possibly being TRBD2 (7 bases). From germline, CDR1 is SEHNR and CDR2 FQNEAQ (reference sequence). V lost 1 base to trimming and J lost 2 bases, with 15 bases between them. The CDR3 loop spans 16 amino acids. The CDR3 spells CASSLVGGEAAYEQYF. In nucleotides, the CDR3 is TGTGCCAGCAGCTTAGTAGGGGGGGAGGCTGCCTACGAGCAGTACTTC.

This clonotype was recorded many times. The chain combines TRBV2 with TRBJ2-4; 9 bases are a match to TRBD2. The germline CDR1 and CDR2 sequences are SNHLY and FYNNEI. V lost 5 bases, J lost 6 bases, and 8 bases stayed unmatched. This CDR3 has 15 residues. Here the CDR3 reads CASSIDRLAANIQYF. DNA for the CDR3: TGTGCCAGCAGTATAGACCGACTAGCGGCAAACATTCAGTACTTC. Full variable domain (missing parts from reference TRBV2 and TRBJ2-4): EPEVTQTPSHQVTQMGQEVILRCVPISNHLYFYWYRQILGQKVEFLVSFYNNEISEKSEIFDDQFSVERPDGSNFTLKIRSTKLEDSAMYFCASSIDRLAANIQYFGAGTRLSVL.

This clonotype came up a few times. The J gene is TRBJ2-7, the V gene TRBV5-1; D gene unclear. CDR3 length: 14 amino acids. CDR1 and CDR2 from the germline V gene are SGHRS and YFSETQ. The V end was cut by 1 base, the J end by 2 bases, with 10 bases between. The CDR3 region has the DNA TGCGCCAGCAGCTTGATCCAGAGCACCTACGAGCAGTACTTC. Protein sequence: CASSLIQSTYEQYF. The complete variable domain, with remaining parts taken from reference TRBV5-1 and TRBJ2-7, reads KAGVTQTPRYLIKTRGQQVTLSCSPISGHRSVSWYQQTPGQGLQFLFEYFSETQRNKGNFPGRFSGRQFSNSRSEMNVSTLELGDSALYLCASSLIQSTYEQYFGPGTRLTVT.

This clonotype was counted only a few times. J is TRBJ1-2 and V is TRBV7-6; 7 bases map to TRBD1. This CDR3 is built from 13 residues. CDR1 is SGHVS, CDR2 FNYEAQ, per germline. With 10 bases clipped from V and 0 bases from J, the junction kept 5 bases outside the gene matches. In nucleotides, the CDR3 is TGTGCCAAGCCGGACAGGCCTAACTATGGCTACACCTTC. Translation: CAKPDRPNYGYTF.